A single sample gave rise to the 21 T cell receptor beta chains below, sequenced in a study of CD8+CD57+ T cells in acquired aplastic anemia. Patients who underwent sequencing had shown CD8+CD57+ cell expansion by flow cytometry. The template used for profiling TCR beta VDJ and CDR3 was genomic DNA. A single record per CDR3 protein comes from TCRdb applying MiXCR to the reads. The table records approximately 260,000 distinct CDR3 sequences, roughly 80% of them present only once. The specimen sequenced was sorted CD4+, CD8+, or CD8+CD57+ T cells (not recorded which) from PBMCs. These receptors were collected from a human donor with aplastic anemia.

As for this clonotype: Here the CDR3 omits its conserved ending phenylalanine or tryptophan, so a read error is the likely source. The DNA is omitted, as the CDR3 cannot be located on it reliably, and the CDR3 follows TCRdb's listing. This chain links TRBV2 with TRBJ2-2; no DNA check was done on the table's D call, TRBD1. The germline V gene has CDR1 SNHLY and CDR2 FYNNEI. The CDR3 spans 15 amino acids, including both terminal residues. The chain's CDR3 is CASGDGGTNTQYFGS.

The rearrangement links TRBV19 to TRBJ2-2, with 12 bases matching TRBD2. The CDR3 covers 18 residues. Germline CDR1 reads LNHDA; CDR2 reads SQIVND (reference sequence). V shed 1 base and J 2 bases; nucleotides not matched to a gene: 5. The CDR3 region is CASSIASGGEGNTGELFF. The CDR3, as DNA: TGTGCCAGTAGTATAGCTAGCGGGGGGGAAGGAAACACCGGGGAGCTGTTTTTT. The full variable domain, completed using reference TRBV19 and TRBJ2-2, is DGGITQSPKYLFRKEGQNVTLSCEQNLNHDAMYWYRQDPGQGLRLIYYSQIVNDFQKGDIAEGYSVSREKKESFPLTVTSAQKNPTAFYLCASSIASGGEGNTGELFFGEGSRLTVL.

The chain has TRBV15 and TRBJ2-3; no clear D gene. Trimming took 3 bases from V and 0 from J, leaving 7 bases between them. The CDR3 runs to 14 residues. CDR1 LNHNV and CDR2 YYDKDF come from the germline V gene (reference sequence). The CDR3 DNA follows: TGTGCCACCAGCAGGGGCTCCAGCACAGATACGCAGTATTTT. It encodes CATSRGSSTDTQYF. Full variable domain (remainder filled in from reference TRBV15 and TRBJ2-3): DAMVIQNPRYQVTQFGKPVTLSCSQTLNHNVMYWYQQKSSQAPKLLFHYYDKDFNNEADTPDNFQSRRPNTSFCFLDIRSPGLGDTAMYLCATSRGSSTDTQYFGPGTRLTVL.

The chain combines TRBV9 with TRBJ2-5; D might be TRBD2 (6 bases). Looked up from germline, CDR1 is SGDLS and CDR2 is YYNGEE. The V and J ends lost 3 bases and 4 bases respectively, with 13 bases between them. This CDR3 comprises 14 residues. This CDR3 reads CASSAVFGGETQYF. The CDR3 nucleotides read TGTGCCAGCAGCGCCGTATTCGGGGGAGAGACCCAGTACTTC.

A remark on this clonotype: The DNA is omitted, as the CDR3 cannot be located on it reliably, and the CDR3 follows TCRdb's listing. The V call is TRBV7-9, the J call TRBJ2-7; TRBD2, the D gene given by the table, was not confirmed from the DNA. Germline V gene lookup returns CDR1 SEHNR and CDR2 FQNEAQ (reference sequence). The CDR3 adds up to 18 amino acids, both ends counted. This CDR3 reads CASSALAETQYFGYEQYV.

As to this clonotype: The final CDR3 position lacks the conserved phenylalanine or tryptophan, pointing to a likely read error. V gene TRBV7-9 combines with J gene TRBJ2-3; a weak D match, TRBD2 (6 bases). This CDR3 is built from 13 residues. Germline V gives CDR1 SEHNR, CDR2 FQNEAQ (reference sequence). In DNA, the CDR3 is TGTGCCAGCGGCTTCGGGAGCACAGGTACGCAGTATTTG. Protein: CASGFGSTGTQYL.

This CDR3 is CASSLPNGRRDTQYF. CDR3 DNA: TGTGCCAGCAGCTTGCCAAACGGGCGCCGAGATACGCAGTACTTC. The rearrangement uses TRBV7-8 and TRBJ2-7; D unclear. V lost 3 bases to trimming and J lost 9 bases, with 21 bases between them. This CDR3 contains 15 residues. Germline CDR1 SGHVS, CDR2 FQNEAQ.

V gene TRBV12-3 or TRBV12-4 combines with J gene TRBJ1-6, with D tentatively TRBD1 (6 bases). The CDR3 runs to 16 residues. Trimming removed 6 bases at V and 3 bases at J, with 15 bases between. The CDR3 sequence: CASRRGEGGYNSPLHF. The CDR3 DNA reads TGTGCCAGCAGGAGGGGGGAGGGCGGCTATAATTCACCCCTCCACTTT.

Note on this clonotype: The CDR3 end shows no conserved phenylalanine or tryptophan, and so a read error is likely. It is unclear where the CDR3 begins or ends on the DNA, so no DNA is shown, and the CDR3 is as TCRdb lists it. The chain recombines TRBV7-9 with TRBJ2-3. The CDR3 spans 13 amino acids, including both terminal residues. Germline V gene lookup returns CDR1 SEHNR and CDR2 FQNEAQ (reference sequence). The CDR3 is CASGAVAEATQFG.

This chain connects TRBV13 to TRBJ2-2; 7 bases align to TRBD1. Trimming cost V 4 bases and J 3 bases; bases outside gene matches: 5. The length of the CDR3 is 15 residues. Per the germline V gene, CDR1 is PRHDT and CDR2 is FYEKMQ (reference sequence). CDR3 nucleotides: TGTGCCAGCAGCTCCACAGGGGCGGACACCGGGGAGCTGTTTTTT. It is translated as CASSSTGADTGELFF.

In regard to this clonotype: A junction end diverges from the germline sequence, so it may reflect a read error. The gene calls are TRBV2 and TRBJ2-3; D assignment may be TRBD1 or TRBD2 (7 bases each). The CDR3 length is 13 residues. Germline CDR1 SNHLY, CDR2 FYNNEI. CDR3 sequence (DNA): TGTGCCAGCGGTGAGGGGGGGACAGCTACGCCGTATTTT. Amino acid sequence: CASGEGGTATPYF.

This chain links TRBV7-4 with TRBJ2-3, with D hard to call. The CDR3 length is 16 residues. V shed 5 bases and J shed 7 bases, with 22 bases lying between them. In germline, CDR1 is SGHVT, CDR2 SQSDAQ. The CDR3 bases are TGTGCCAGCAGCGTAGGTGGCGCGCGCCGCTCATATACGCAGTATTTT. The encoded protein is CASSVGGARRSYTQYF.

The chain links TRBV7-9 to TRBJ2-3, with D tentatively TRBD1 or TRBD2 (5 bases each). The CDR3 consists of 13 residues. The germline CDR1 and CDR2 sequences are SEHNR and FQNEAQ (reference sequence). V was clipped by 8 bases and J by 15 bases, with 24 bases between them. This CDR3 is CASGLEGRARDYF. CDR3 DNA: TGTGCCAGCGGCCTCGAAGGCAGGGCTAGGGACTATTTT.

In DNA form, the CDR3 reads TGTGCCAGCAGCGTAGGTTCCGATACGCAGAACTTTCTGACTTTC. Amino acids: CASSVGSDTQNFLTF. This chain links TRBV9 with TRBJ2-6, with D unresolved. The germline V gene has CDR1 SGDLS and CDR2 YYNGEE. Deletions cut 0 bases from V and 16 bases from J, with 20 bases between. This CDR3 is 15 amino acids long. The full variable domain, completed using reference TRBV9 and TRBJ2-6, is DSGVTQTPKHLITATGQRVTLRCSPRSGDLSVYWYQQSLDQGLQFLIQYYNGEERAKGNILERFSAQQFPDLHSELNLSSLELGDSALYFCASSVGSDTQNFLTFGAGSRLTVL.

The table lists this clonotype with a count of one. The chain has TRBV6-5 and TRBJ1-2; D is ambiguous. Germline V gene sequence: CDR1 MNHEY, CDR2 SVGAGI. This CDR3 is 13 amino acids long. The V and J ends lost 6 bases and 2 bases respectively, with 10 bases between them. CDR3 amino acids: CASRTSRNYGYTF. CDR3 DNA: TGTGCCAGCAGAACCAGTAGAAACTATGGCTACACCTTC.

This clonotype occurred once. At one end, the junction sequence differs from germline, possibly due to a read error. The chain links TRBV20-1 to TRBJ1-1; 7 bases agree with TRBD1. Germline lookup yields CDR1 DFQATT and CDR2 SNEGSKA (reference sequence). This CDR3 is 12 amino acids long. The CDR3 is CSSRTGNTEAFF. CDR3 nucleotides: TGCAGTTCTAGGACAGGGAACACTGAAGCTTTCTTT.

The J gene is TRBJ2-7, the V gene TRBV4-1; the D is unclear. CDR3 length equals 15 residues. From germline, CDR1 is MGHRA and CDR2 YSYEKL. V lost 4 bases, J lost 3 bases, and 16 bases lay in between. The CDR3 loop reads CASSPSPHGDYEQYF. CDR3 nucleotide sequence: TGCGCCAGCAGCCCCAGCCCACACGGAGACTACGAGCAGTACTTC.

The chain carries TRBV24-1 and TRBJ2-7; TRBD1 matches at 10 bases. J was trimmed by 5 bases and V by 3 bases; bases with no gene match: 6. Per the germline V gene, CDR1 is KGHDR and CDR2 is SFDVKD. This CDR3 has 15 amino acids. The DNA for the CDR3 is TGTGCCACCAGTGATAGGCGGGACAGGGGTAACGAGCAGTACTTC. It yields the protein CATSDRRDRGNEQYF.

In DNA form, the CDR3 reads TGTGCCAGCAGCCTTAACATGCTCCATGAGCAGTTCTTC. This gives the protein CASSLNMLHEQFF. The rearrangement links TRBV5-4 to TRBJ2-1, with D unclear. Germline-derived CDR1 and CDR2 are SGHNT and YYREEE (reference sequence). The CDR3 sequence is 13 residues long. V was pared by 4 bases and J by 8 bases, with 13 bases between.

This clonotype was seen more than once but under ten times. Since no conserved phenylalanine or tryptophan closes the CDR3, a read error is the likely cause. The DNA is omitted, as the CDR3 cannot be located on it reliably, and the CDR3 follows TCRdb's listing. The chain carries TRBV2 and TRBJ1-6. The CDR3 is 16 residues long, counting both termini. Germline V gene sequence: CDR1 SNHLY, CDR2 FYNNEI. CDR3 loop: CASSSSDTQYFGPGTR.

This chain uses TRBV9 with TRBJ1-1; D remains ambiguous. V dropped 7 bases and J dropped 11 bases, with 27 bases sitting between them. The length of the CDR3 is 15 residues. Germline V CDR1 and CDR2: SGDLS, YYNGEE. The CDR3 DNA is TGTGCCAGCGGCTTAGCTCTGAACGTGCAGTATTTCGCTTTCTTT. It yields the protein CASGLALNVQYFAFF.